These 22 T cell receptor beta chains share one sample of origin, sequenced in a study of T cells in localized non-small cell lung cancer. Assay: immunoSEQ multiplex PCR; the TCRdb copy retains only in-frame clones and omits some. Here the sample spans tens of thousands of clones, roughly 86% being singletons. The input for sequencing was peripheral blood, taken before any cancer treatment. The receptors derive from a female donor older than 55 with stage I lung adenocarcinoma.

This rearrangement joins TRBV7-9 to TRBJ2-1; 15 nucleotides agree with TRBD2. CDR3 length: 17 residues. Germline assignment: CDR1 SEHNR and CDR2 FQNEAQ (reference sequence). With V trimmed by 5 bases and J by 5 bases, 7 bases remained unmatched. CDR3 nucleotides: TGTGCCAGCAGCGTCGGGACTAGCGGGAGGTTTGACAATGAGCAGTTCTTC. It encodes CASSVGTSGRFDNEQFF.

CDR3 region: CASSAQGLGAFF. CDR3 in DNA: TGTGCCAGCAGCGCCCAGGGTCTGGGAGCTTTCTTT. J is TRBJ1-1 and V is TRBV7-9, with D perhaps matching TRBD1 (5 bases). Trimming removed 5 bases from V and 10 bases from J, with 14 bases in between. The CDR3 is made up of 12 amino acids. Germline V gives CDR1 SEHNR, CDR2 FQNEAQ (reference sequence).

The V call is TRBV6-6, the J call TRBJ1-5; D gene ambiguous. CDR1 is MNHNY and CDR2 is SVGAGI in the germline V gene (reference sequence). V was shortened by 2 bases and J by 0 bases, with 8 bases between the two germline ends. The CDR3 length is 15 residues. The CDR3, as DNA: TGTGCCAGCAGTTACCGGGGAAGTAGCAATCAGCCCCAGCATTTT. Protein sequence: CASSYRGSSNQPQHF.

V is TRBV6-6 and J is TRBJ1-3, with TRBD1 as a possible D gene (5 bases). CDR1 is MNHNY, CDR2 SVGAGI, per germline (reference sequence). The CDR3 covers 12 residues. V dropped 6 bases and J dropped 4 bases, with 7 bases sitting between them. The chain's CDR3 is CASRGTGNTIYF. The CDR3 DNA is TGTGCCAGCAGGGGGACGGGAAACACCATATATTTT.

This clone was detected only a few times. The V and J genes are TRBV11-2 and TRBJ2-7, with 7 bases that match TRBD1. Looked up from germline, CDR1 is SGHAT and CDR2 is FQNNGV. This CDR3 has 13 amino acids. The V and J ends lost 2 bases and 6 bases, in that order; junction bases with no gene match: 4. CDR3 loop: CASSLSTGVEQYF. In DNA form, the CDR3 reads TGTGCCAGCAGCTTATCTACAGGGGTCGAGCAGTACTTC. The variable domain in full, completed from reference TRBV11-2 and TRBJ2-7, reads EAGVAQSPRYKIIEKRQSVAFWCNPISGHATLYWYQQILGQGPKLLIQFQNNGVVDDSQLPKDRFSAERLKGVDSTLKIQPAKLEDSAVYLCASSLSTGVEQYFGPGTRLTVT.

A word on this clone: One junction end disagrees with the germline gene, perhaps due to a read error. The chain couples TRBV5-1 to TRBJ2-5, with 7 positions matching TRBD1. The CDR3 totals 15 residues. Germline loops: CDR1 SGHRS, CDR2 YFSETQ. CDR3 sequence (DNA): TGCGGCAGCAGCCCTCCAAGACAGGGAACGGAGACCCAGTACTTC. Encoded protein: CGSSPPRQGTETQYF.

The chain uses TRBV6-6 and TRBJ1-5; 9 bases line up with TRBD1. CDR1 MNHNY and CDR2 SVGAGI come from the germline V gene (reference sequence). This CDR3 comprises 16 residues. After removal of 5 bases from V and 0 bases from J, the junction contained 5 bases not matched to a gene. The CDR3 region has the DNA TGTGCCAGCAGTAAACGACAGGGGGGTAGCAATCAGCCCCAGCATTTT. It encodes CASSKRQGGSNQPQHF.

This chain uses TRBV9 with TRBJ2-7; TRBD2 is a possible D gene (6 bases). The V gene's germline CDR1 is SGDLS and CDR2 YYNGEE. The CDR3 has 16 amino acids. Trimming cost V 2 bases and J 1 base, with 16 bases left between them. CDR3 nucleotides: TGTGCCAGCAGCGTGGGGGGAAGTCTAGCTTCCTACGAGCAGTACTTC. It codes for CASSVGGSLASYEQYF.

The rearrangement uses TRBV15 and TRBJ1-6; 9 positions agree with TRBD1. V dropped 7 bases and J dropped 13; count of bases not matched to a gene: 8. The CDR3 covers 13 residues. CDR1 is LNHNV and CDR2 is YYDKDF in the germline V gene (reference sequence). The CDR3 spells CATTEGQGFPLHF. CDR3 DNA sequence: TGTGCCACCACCGAGGGACAGGGTTTTCCCCTCCACTTT. Together with reference TRBV15 and TRBJ1-6, the CDR3 gives the full variable domain: DAMVIQNPRYQVTQFGKPVTLSCSQTLNHNVMYWYQQKSSQAPKLLFHYYDKDFNNEADTPDNFQSRRPNTSFCFLDIRSPGLGDTAMYLCATTEGQGFPLHFGNGTRLTVT.

The chain is built from TRBV4-2 and TRBJ2-3; TRBD1 or TRBD2 may be the D gene (5 bases each). Germline CDR1 is LGHNA and CDR2 is YNFKEQ. The CDR3 is made up of 12 amino acids. V lost 6 bases to trimming and J lost 7 bases, with 11 bases between them. CDR3 DNA: TGTGCCAGCAGGCCGGGGCGCCATACGCAGTATTTT. It codes for CASRPGRHTQYF.

This chain uses TRBV5-4 with TRBJ2-2; 7 bases agree with TRBD1. CDR1 is SGHNT, CDR2 YYREEE, per germline (reference sequence). After removal of 4 bases from V and 1 base from J, the junction contained 7 bases not matched to a gene. The CDR3 extends over 16 amino acids. The CDR3 loop is CASSPGWTGNTGELFF. The CDR3 nucleotides are TGTGCCAGCAGCCCCGGTTGGACAGGGAACACCGGGGAGCTGTTTTTT.

The chain is built from TRBV6-5 and TRBJ1-1; perhaps TRBD1 as D (6 bases). Trimming shortened V by 7 bases and J by 2 bases, and 14 bases separated the two germline ends. There are 14 residues in the CDR3. Germline V gives CDR1 MNHEY, CDR2 SVGAGI. The CDR3 loop is CASIRRGGNTEAFF. CDR3 bases: TGTGCCAGCATCCGAAGAGGGGGAAACACTGAAGCTTTCTTT.

The rearrangement joins TRBV5-8 to TRBJ1-2; TRBD1 matches at 8 bases. This CDR3 spans 14 amino acids. V lost 4 bases, J lost 5 bases, and 7 bases stayed unmatched. The germline gives CDR1 SGHTS, CDR2 YDEGEE. The CDR3 region has the DNA TGTGCCAGCAGCCCCGGACAGGGTGGATATGGCTACACCTTC. Translation: CASSPGQGGYGYTF.

This clone has just a few counts. The gene calls are TRBV7-9 and TRBJ2-7; D remains ambiguous. V gave up 4 bases and J gave up 2 bases, with 12 bases separating them. Germline CDR1 is SEHNR and CDR2 is FQNEAQ (reference sequence). CDR3 size: 14 residues. CDR3 sequence reads: CASSSTVPPYEQYF. As DNA, the CDR3 is TGTGCCAGCAGCTCCACAGTCCCCCCCTACGAGCAGTACTTC.

The gene calls are TRBV5-1 and TRBJ2-1; 8 nucleotides match TRBD1. This CDR3 comprises 14 residues. CDR1 is SGHRS, CDR2 YFSETQ, per germline. V gave up 1 base and J gave up 8 bases; unmatched junction bases: 5. In DNA, the CDR3 is TGCGCCAGCAGCTTGCAGGGGGCGCAGGATGAGCAGTTCTTC. Translating gives CASSLQGAQDEQFF.

The chain uses TRBV6-5 and TRBJ2-1; D not certain. The CDR3 sequence is 12 residues long. Deletions cut 6 bases from V and 8 bases from J, with 11 bases between. Per the germline V gene, CDR1 is MNHEY and CDR2 is SVGAGI. The CDR3 region has the DNA TGTGCCAGCAGCTCCTTCACGCATGAGCAGTTCTTC. Translation gives CASSSFTHEQFF.

This clone has a handful of counts. This chain joins TRBV5-6 and TRBJ1-2, with a possible D match to TRBD1 (5 bases). Germline V CDR1 and CDR2: SGHDT, YYEEEE. The CDR3 is 14 amino acids. V lost 0 bases to trimming and J lost 2 bases, with 8 bases between them. The CDR3 loop is CASSLGRVNYGYTF. The CDR3 bases are TGTGCCAGCAGCTTGGGCAGGGTGAACTATGGCTACACCTTC. The entire variable domain, with the rest obtained from reference TRBV5-6 and TRBJ1-2, is as follows: DAGVTQSPTHLIKTRGQQVTLRCSPKSGHDTVSWYQQALGQGPQFIFQYYEEEERQRGNFPDRFSGHQFPNYSSELNVNALLLGDSALYLCASSLGRVNYGYTFGSGTRLTVV.

As concerns this clone: Different DNA sequences within this sample yield the same CDR3. The chain is built from TRBV5-1 and TRBJ2-3, with D perhaps TRBD1 (6 bases). The germline V and J ends were trimmed by 1 base and 13 bases, with 13 bases remaining between them. Germline loops: CDR1 SGHRS, CDR2 YFSETQ. The CDR3 sequence is 12 residues long. This CDR3 is CASSLPGVPEYF. CDR3 nucleotide sequence: TGCGCCAGCAGCTTGCCAGGGGTCCCGGAGTATTTT.

The V and J genes are TRBV27 and TRBJ1-2, with TRBD1 identical over 7 bases. V was clipped by 6 bases and J by 4 bases; unmatched bases: 5. The CDR3 has 13 residues. Per germline, CDR1 MNHEY and CDR2 SMNVEV (reference sequence). The CDR3 here is CASRRTGRYGYTF. DNA for the CDR3: TGTGCCAGCAGGCGGACAGGTCGCTATGGCTACACCTTC.

CDR3 residues: CASSLDAAGYGYTF. CDR3 sequence (DNA): TGTGCCAGCAGCCTGGACGCCGCTGGCTATGGCTACACCTTC. The chain has TRBV5-5 and TRBJ1-2, with D unclear. The germline CDR1 and CDR2 sequences are SGHKS and YYEKEE (reference sequence). The CDR3 runs to 14 residues. The V gene lost 4 bases and the J gene lost 4 bases, with 14 bases spanning the gap.

This clone was detected only a few times. The chain is built from TRBV7-9 and TRBJ2-4; TRBD2 agrees at 9 bases. With 4 bases clipped from V and 5 bases from J, the junction kept 9 bases outside the gene matches. CDR3 length: 16 amino acids. CDR1 and CDR2 (germline): SEHNR, FQNEAQ (reference sequence). The CDR3 nucleotides read TGTGCCAGCAGCTCAGGCTCACAGCGGGGGGAAAACATTCAGTACTTC. Translating gives CASSSGSQRGENIQYF.

This rearrangement joins TRBV6-1 to TRBJ1-4; TRBD1 is a possible D gene (5 bases). Germline loops: CDR1 MNHNS, CDR2 SASEGT. CDR3 length equals 15 residues. The germline V and J ends were trimmed by 3 bases and 10 bases, with 18 bases remaining between them. The CDR3, as DNA: TGTGCCAGCAGTGACGGGAGCCAGGGCCTGGGAAAACTGTTTTTT. This sequence encodes CASSDGSQGLGKLFF.